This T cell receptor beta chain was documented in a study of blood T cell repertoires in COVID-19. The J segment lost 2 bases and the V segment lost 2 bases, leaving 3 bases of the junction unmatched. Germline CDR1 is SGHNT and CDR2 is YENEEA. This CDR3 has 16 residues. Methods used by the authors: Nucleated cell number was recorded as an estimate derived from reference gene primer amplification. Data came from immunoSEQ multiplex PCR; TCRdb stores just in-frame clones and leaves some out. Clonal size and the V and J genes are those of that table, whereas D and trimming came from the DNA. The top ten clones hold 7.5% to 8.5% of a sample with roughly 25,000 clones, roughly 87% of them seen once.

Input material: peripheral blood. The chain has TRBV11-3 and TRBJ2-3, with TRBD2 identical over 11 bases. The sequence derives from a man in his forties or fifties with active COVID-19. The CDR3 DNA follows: TGTGCCAGCAGCTTACGACTAGCGGGATCCACAGATACGCAGTATTTT. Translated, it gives CASSLRLAGSTDTQYF.